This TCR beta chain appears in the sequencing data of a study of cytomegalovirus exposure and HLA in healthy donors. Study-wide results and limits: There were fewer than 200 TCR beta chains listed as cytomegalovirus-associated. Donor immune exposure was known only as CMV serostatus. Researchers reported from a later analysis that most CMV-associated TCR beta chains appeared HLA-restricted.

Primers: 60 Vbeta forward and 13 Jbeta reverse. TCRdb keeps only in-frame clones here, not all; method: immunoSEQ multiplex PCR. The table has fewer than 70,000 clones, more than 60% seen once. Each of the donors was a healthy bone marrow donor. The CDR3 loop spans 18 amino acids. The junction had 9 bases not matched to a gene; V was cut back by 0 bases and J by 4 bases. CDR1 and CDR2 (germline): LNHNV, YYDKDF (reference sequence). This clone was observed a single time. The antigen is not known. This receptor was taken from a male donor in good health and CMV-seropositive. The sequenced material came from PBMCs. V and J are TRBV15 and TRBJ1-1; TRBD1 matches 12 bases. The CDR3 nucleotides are TGTGCCACCAGCAGAGAAACCGGGACAGGGGGCCGGGGCACTGAAGCTTTCTTT. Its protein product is CATSRETGTGGRGTEAFF. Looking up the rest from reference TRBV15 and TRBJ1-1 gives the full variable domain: DAMVIQNPRYQVTQFGKPVTLSCSQTLNHNVMYWYQQKSSQAPKLLFHYYDKDFNNEADTPDNFQSRRPNTSFCFLDIRSPGLGDTAMYLCATSRETGTGGRGTEAFFGQGTRLTVV.